Following are 7 T cell receptor beta chains from one sample sequenced in a study of CD8 T cells in ankylosing spondylitis. Their antigens are not known. The study's findings and limits: Ankylosing spondylitis blood seemed to carry a telltale TCR beta motif made of about 8 highly homologous variants.

TCRdb used MiXCR to reprocess the 5' RACE reads, holding one entry per CDR3 protein. The repertoire includes 800,000 to 900,000 distinct CDR3 sequences, 12% of them detected once, and just over 0.5% sits in the top ten. The specimen sequenced was blood, either unsorted or a sorted T cell fraction (not recorded which). These receptors were obtained from a male donor with ankylosing spondylitis.

The table lists this clonotype with a few counts. The chain joins TRBV11-3 to TRBJ2-2, with D perhaps matching TRBD2 (6 bases). The germline V gene encodes CDR1 SGHNT and CDR2 YENEEA. The CDR3 runs to 13 residues. V shed 5 bases and J shed 8 bases, with 12 bases lying between them. CDR3 sequence: CASSRGASGELFF. CDR3 nucleotides: TGTGCCAGCAGCCGCGGGGCCTCGGGGGAGCTGTTTTTT. Combining the CDR3 with reference TRBV11-3 and TRBJ2-2 gives the whole variable domain EAGVVQSPRYKIIEKKQPVAFWCNPISGHNTLYWYLQNLGQGPELLIRYENEEAVDDSQLPKDRFSAERLKGVDSTLKIQPAELGDSAVYLCASSRGASGELFFGEGSRLTVL.

This clonotype showed up many times. The V and J genes are TRBV29-1 and TRBJ2-7; tentative D call: TRBD2 (7 bases). V was pared by 1 base and J by 2 bases, with 15 bases between. Germline lookup yields CDR1 SQVTM and CDR2 ANQGSEA. The CDR3 has 15 amino acids. The CDR3 DNA follows: TGCAGCGTTGAAGTGTCCGTCGGGGGGCCCTACGAGCAGTACTTC. This gives the protein CSVEVSVGGPYEQYF.

There are a few counts of this clonotype. The rearrangement uses TRBV6-5 and TRBJ1-1; D remains unclear. Germline loops: CDR1 MNHEY, CDR2 SVGAGI. The CDR3 is 13 amino acids. The ends were cut back, 2 bases at V and 6 bases at J, with 10 bases in the middle. CDR3: CASSYPGRAEAFF. CDR3 nucleotide sequence: TGTGCCAGCAGTTACCCGGGAAGGGCTGAAGCTTTCTTT.

The table lists this clonotype with a few counts. The chain combines TRBV5-1 with TRBJ1-1, with D perhaps matching TRBD1 (5 bases). Trimming stripped 0 bases from V and 1 base from J, with 10 bases between. Germline assignment: CDR1 SGHRS and CDR2 YFSETQ. The CDR3 contains 15 residues. The CDR3 bases are TGCGCCAGCAGCTTGGGTTCGACAGCGAACACTGAAGCTTTCTTT. Translation gives CASSLGSTANTEAFF.

This clonotype was detected ten times or more. This chain joins TRBV10-3 and TRBJ2-3; possibly TRBD1 or TRBD2 for D (5 bases each). V was trimmed by 4 bases and J by 1 base, leaving 9 bases between them. This CDR3 is built from 14 residues. Per germline, CDR1 ENHRY and CDR2 SYGVKD. Written as DNA, the CDR3 is TGTGCCATCAGTGGGGGGACGGGCACAGATACGCAGTATTTT. Translated, it gives CAISGGTGTDTQYF.

The chain is built from TRBV20-1 and TRBJ1-4; 10 bases line up with TRBD1. Losses at the gene ends were 1 base for V and 10 bases for J; bases not matched to a gene: 15. From germline, CDR1 is DFQATT and CDR2 SNEGSKA (reference sequence). The CDR3 has 17 amino acids. Here the CDR3 reads CSARAMGTGVDFGKLFF. The CDR3, as DNA: TGCAGTGCTAGAGCTATGGGGACAGGGGTCGATTTTGGAAAACTGTTTTTT.

The rearrangement joins TRBV7-2 to TRBJ1-1, with D hard to call. The CDR3 spans 13 residues. Germline V lookup: CDR1 SGHTA, CDR2 FQGNSA. The germline V and J ends were trimmed by 1 base and 10 bases, with 13 bases remaining between them. The DNA of the CDR3 is TGTGCCAGCAGCTTAGGGACGGGAATAACAGCTTTCTTT. This translates into CASSLGTGITAFF.